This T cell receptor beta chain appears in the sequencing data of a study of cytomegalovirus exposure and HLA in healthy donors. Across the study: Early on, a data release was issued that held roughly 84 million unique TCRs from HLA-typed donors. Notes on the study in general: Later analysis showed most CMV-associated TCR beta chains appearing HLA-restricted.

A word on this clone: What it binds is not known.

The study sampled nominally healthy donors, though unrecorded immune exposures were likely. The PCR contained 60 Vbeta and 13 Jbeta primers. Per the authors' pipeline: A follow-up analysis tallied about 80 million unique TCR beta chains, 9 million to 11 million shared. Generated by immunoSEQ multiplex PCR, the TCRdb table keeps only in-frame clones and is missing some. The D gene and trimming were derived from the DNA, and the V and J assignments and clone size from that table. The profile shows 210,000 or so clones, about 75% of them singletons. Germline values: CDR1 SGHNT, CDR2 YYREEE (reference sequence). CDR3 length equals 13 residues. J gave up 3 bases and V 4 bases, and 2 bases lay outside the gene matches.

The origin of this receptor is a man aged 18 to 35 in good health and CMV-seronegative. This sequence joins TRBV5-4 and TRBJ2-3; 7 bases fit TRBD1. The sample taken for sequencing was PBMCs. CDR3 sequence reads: CASSPQGTDTQYF. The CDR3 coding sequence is TGTGCCAGCAGCCCACAGGGGACAGATACGCAGTATTTT. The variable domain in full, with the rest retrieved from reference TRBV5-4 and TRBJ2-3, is ETGVTQSPTHLIKTRGQQVTLRCSSQSGHNTVSWYQQALGQGPQFIFQYYREEENGRGNFPPRFSGLQFPNYSSELNVNALELDDSALYLCASSPQGTDTQYFGPGTRLTVL.